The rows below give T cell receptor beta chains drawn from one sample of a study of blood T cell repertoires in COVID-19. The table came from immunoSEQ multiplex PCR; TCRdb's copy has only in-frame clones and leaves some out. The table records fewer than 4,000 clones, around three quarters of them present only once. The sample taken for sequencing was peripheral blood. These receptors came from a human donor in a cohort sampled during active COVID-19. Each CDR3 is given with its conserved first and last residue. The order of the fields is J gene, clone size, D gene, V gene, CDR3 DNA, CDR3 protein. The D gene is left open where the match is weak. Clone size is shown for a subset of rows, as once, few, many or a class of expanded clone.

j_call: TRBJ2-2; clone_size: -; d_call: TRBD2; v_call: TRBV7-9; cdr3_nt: TGTGCCAGCAGGACAAGCGGGAGCAACACCGGGGAGCTGTTTTTT; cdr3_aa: CASRTSGSNTGELFF
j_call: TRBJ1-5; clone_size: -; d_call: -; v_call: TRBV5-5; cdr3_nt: TGTGCCAGCAGCTTGGAACCCCGAGGACAGAATCAGCCCCAGCATTTT; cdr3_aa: CASSLEPRGQNQPQHF
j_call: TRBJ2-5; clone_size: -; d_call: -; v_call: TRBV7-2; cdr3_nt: TGTGCCAGCAGCCCCACCATGGGGGCAGAGACCCAGTACTTC; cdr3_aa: CASSPTMGAETQYF
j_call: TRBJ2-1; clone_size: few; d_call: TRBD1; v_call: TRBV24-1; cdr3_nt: TGTGCCACCAGTTCGACAGGGAGTGGGAATGAGCAGTTCTTC; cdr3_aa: CATSSTGSGNEQFF
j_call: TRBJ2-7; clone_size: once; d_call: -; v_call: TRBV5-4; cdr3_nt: TGTGCCAGCAGCTCGTGGGGCGGCCTGAGGGAGCAGTACTTC; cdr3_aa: CASSSWGGLREQYF
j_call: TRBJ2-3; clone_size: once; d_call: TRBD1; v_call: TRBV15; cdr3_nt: TGTGCCACCAGGTACAGGGGGCCGACAGATACGCAGTATTTT; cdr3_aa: CATRYRGPTDTQYF
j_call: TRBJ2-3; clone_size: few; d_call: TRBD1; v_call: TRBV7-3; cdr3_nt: TGTGCCAGCAGCTCAGGGGGCGCCGCCACAGATACGCAGTATTTT; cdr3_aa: CASSSGGAATDTQYF
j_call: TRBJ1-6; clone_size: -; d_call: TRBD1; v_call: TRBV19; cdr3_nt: TGTGCCAGTCAAACAGGGGGTAATTCACCCCTCCACTTT; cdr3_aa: CASQTGGNSPLHF
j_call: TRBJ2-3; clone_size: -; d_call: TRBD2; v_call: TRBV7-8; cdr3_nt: TGTGCCAGCAGCCCGGACTCCTTAGCGGGAGGGAGGGCAGATACGCAGTATTTT; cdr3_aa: CASSPDSLAGGRADTQYF
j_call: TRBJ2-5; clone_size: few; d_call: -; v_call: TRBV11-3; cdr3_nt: TGTGCCAGCAGCATGGGGCTAGACAGTCAAGAGACCCAGTACTTC; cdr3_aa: CASSMGLDSQETQYF
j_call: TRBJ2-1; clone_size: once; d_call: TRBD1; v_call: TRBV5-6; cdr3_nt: TGTGCCAGCAGCACCCGGGGGACAGGGGTCTCCTACAATGAGCAGTTCTTC; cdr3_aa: CASSTRGTGVSYNEQFF
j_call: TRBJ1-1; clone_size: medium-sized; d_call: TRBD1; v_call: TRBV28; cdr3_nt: TGTGCCAGCAGTCGGGACAGGGTGACTGAAGCTTTCTTT; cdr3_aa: CASSRDRVTEAFF
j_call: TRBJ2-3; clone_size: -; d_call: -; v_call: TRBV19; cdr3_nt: TGTGCCAGTAGTCCGGGGGACGGGTACACAGATACGCAGTATTTT; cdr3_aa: CASSPGDGYTDTQYF
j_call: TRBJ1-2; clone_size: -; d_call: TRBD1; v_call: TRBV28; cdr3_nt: TGTGCCAGCAGTGCGGGACAGGGTTATGGCTACACCTTC; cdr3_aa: CASSAGQGYGYTF
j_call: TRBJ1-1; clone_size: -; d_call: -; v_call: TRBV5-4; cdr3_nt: TGTGCCAGCAGCTTGGATGCCGGGAAGCTTGAAGCTTTCTTT; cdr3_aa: CASSLDAGKLEAFF
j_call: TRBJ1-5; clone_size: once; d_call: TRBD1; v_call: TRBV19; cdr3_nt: TGTGCCAGTAGTTCGGGACAGGGTGTCTTTCAGCCCCAGCATTTT; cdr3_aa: CASSSGQGVFQPQHF
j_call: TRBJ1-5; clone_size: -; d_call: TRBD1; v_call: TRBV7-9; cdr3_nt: TGTGCCAGCAGCTTAGGGGGACAGGGTTTTAGCAATCAGCCCCAGCATTTT; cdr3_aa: CASSLGGQGFSNQPQHF
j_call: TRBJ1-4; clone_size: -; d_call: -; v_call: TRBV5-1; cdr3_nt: TGCGCCAGCAGCGTCGTCGGGGAAAAACTGTTTTTT; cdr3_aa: CASSVVGEKLFF
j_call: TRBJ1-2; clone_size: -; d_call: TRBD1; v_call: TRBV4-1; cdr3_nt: TGCGCCAGCAGCCAGGACAGGGTTTTAAGCTATGGCTACACCTTC; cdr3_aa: CASSQDRVLSYGYTF
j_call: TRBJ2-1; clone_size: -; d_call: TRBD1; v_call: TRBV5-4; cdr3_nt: TGTGCCAGCAGCTTGGCTACGACAGGGAACTACAATGAGCAGTTCTTC; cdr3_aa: CASSLATTGNYNEQFF
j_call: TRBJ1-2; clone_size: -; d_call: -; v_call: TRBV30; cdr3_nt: TGTGCCTGGAGTTTGACAGGTCAAACCTCTAACTATGGCTACACCTTC; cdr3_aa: CAWSLTGQTSNYGYTF
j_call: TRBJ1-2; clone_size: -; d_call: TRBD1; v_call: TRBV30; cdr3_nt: TGTGCCTGGAGGGGACAGGGGGCGGGTGACTATGGCTACACCTTC; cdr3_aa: CAWRGQGAGDYGYTF
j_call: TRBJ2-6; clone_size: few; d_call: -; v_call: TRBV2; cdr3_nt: TGTGCCAGCAGTGAAAGACATCTTGGGGCCAACGTCCTGACTTTC; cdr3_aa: CASSERHLGANVLTF
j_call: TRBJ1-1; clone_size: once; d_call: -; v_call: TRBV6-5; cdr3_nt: TGTGCCAGCAAACAGGGCAGGGAGACTGAAGCTTTCTTT; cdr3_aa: CASKQGRETEAFF
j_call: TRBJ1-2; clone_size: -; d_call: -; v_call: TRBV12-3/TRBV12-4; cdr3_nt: TGTGCCAGCAGCCAAGACAAGTATGGCTACACCTTC; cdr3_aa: CASSQDKYGYTF
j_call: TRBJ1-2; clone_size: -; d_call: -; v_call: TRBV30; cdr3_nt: TGTGCCCAGGAGGGCTTTAACTATGGCTACACCTTC; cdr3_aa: CAQEGFNYGYTF
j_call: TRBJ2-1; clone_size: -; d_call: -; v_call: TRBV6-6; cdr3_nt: TGTGCCAGCAGCAAGGACCGTACTAGCAATGAGCAGTTCTTC; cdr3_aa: CASSKDRTSNEQFF
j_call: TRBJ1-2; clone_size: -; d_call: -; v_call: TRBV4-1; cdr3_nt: TGCGCCAGCAGCCAAGATCCAGGTACCAACTATGGCTACACCTTC; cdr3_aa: CASSQDPGTNYGYTF
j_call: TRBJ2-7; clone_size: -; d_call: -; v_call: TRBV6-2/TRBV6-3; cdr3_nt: TGTGCCAGCAGTTACGACATGGGCGTAGGGGCCCATGACGAGCAGTACTTC; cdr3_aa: CASSYDMGVGAHDEQYF
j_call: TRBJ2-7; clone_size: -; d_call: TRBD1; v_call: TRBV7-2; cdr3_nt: TGTGCCAGCAGCCCGAGACAGGGGGCGGGCGAGCAGTACTTC; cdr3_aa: CASSPRQGAGEQYF
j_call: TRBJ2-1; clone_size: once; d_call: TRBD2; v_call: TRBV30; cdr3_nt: TGTGCCGGTCATCCTGGGACGGGAGGCACCTACAATGAGCAGTTCTTC; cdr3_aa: CAGHPGTGGTYNEQFF
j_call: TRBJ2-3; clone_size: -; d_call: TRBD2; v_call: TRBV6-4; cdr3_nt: TGTGCCAGCAGTGACTCCGGGACTAACACAGATACGCAGTATTTT; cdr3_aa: CASSDSGTNTDTQYF
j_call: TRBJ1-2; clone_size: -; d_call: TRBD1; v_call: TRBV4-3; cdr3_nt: TGCGCCAGCAGCCGAACAGGGGACGGCTACACCTTC; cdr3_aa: CASSRTGDGYTF
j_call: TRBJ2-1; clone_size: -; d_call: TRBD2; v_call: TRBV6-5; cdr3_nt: TGTGCCACCACCCGGGGGGACAATGAGCAGTTCTTC; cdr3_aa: CATTRGDNEQFF
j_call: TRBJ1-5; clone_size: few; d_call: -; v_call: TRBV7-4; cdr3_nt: TGTGCCAGCAGCGCGGTCGGAGGCTTCAATCAGCCCCAGCATTTT; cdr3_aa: CASSAVGGFNQPQHF
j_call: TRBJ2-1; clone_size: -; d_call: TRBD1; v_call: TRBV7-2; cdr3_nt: TGTGCCAGCAGCTGGACAGGGGCCAATGAGCAGTTCTTC; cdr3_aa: CASSWTGANEQFF
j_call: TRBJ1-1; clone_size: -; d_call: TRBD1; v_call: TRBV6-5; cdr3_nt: TGTGCCAGCAACGACAGGGGAATGTCGTACACTGAAGCTTTCTTT; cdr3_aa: CASNDRGMSYTEAFF
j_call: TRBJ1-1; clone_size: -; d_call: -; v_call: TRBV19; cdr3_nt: TGTGCCAGTAAGACAGGCGGACTGAACACTGAAGCTTTCTTT; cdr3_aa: CASKTGGLNTEAFF
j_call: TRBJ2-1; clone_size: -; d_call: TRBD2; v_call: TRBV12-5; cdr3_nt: TGTGCTAGTGGTTTGCCCCCACCCGGCGGGAGGGCCGTATCCTACAATGAGCAGTTCTTC; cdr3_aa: CASGLPPPGGRAVSYNEQFF
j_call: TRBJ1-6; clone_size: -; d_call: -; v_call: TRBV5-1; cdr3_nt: TGCGCCAGCAGCTCACAGGGTAGCTTATCACCCCTCCACTTT; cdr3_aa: CASSSQGSLSPLHF
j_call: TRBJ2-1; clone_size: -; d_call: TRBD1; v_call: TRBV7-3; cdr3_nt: TGTGCCAGCAGCTTAAGGGACAGGGGTTCTTACAATGAGCAGTTCTTC; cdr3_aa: CASSLRDRGSYNEQFF
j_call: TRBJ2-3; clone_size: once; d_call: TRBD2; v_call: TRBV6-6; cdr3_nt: TGTGCCAGCAGAGCTAGCGGGGATAGCACAGATACGCAGTATTTT; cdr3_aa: CASRASGDSTDTQYF
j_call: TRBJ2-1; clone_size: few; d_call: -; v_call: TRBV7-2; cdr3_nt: TGTGCCAGCAGGCGGGATAGCTCCTACAATGAGCAGTTCTTC; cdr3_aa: CASRRDSSYNEQFF
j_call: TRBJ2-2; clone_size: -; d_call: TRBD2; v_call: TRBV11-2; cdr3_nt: TGTGCCAGCAGCCTCACTAGCGGGAGTACCGGGGAGCTGTTTTTT; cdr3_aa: CASSLTSGSTGELFF
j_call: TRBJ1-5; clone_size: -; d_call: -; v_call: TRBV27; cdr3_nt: TGTGCCAGCAGTTCCAAATGGGCACGGCAGCCCCAGCATTTT; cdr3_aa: CASSSKWARQPQHF
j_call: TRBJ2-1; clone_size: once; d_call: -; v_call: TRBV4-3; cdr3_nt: TGCGCCAGCAGCCAAGATGGCGATCTAGCGCCCCTCTACAATGAGCAGTTCTTC; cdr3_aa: CASSQDGDLAPLYNEQFF
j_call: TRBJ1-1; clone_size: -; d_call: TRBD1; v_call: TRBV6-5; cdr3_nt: TGTGCCAGCAGTCCTCGGGACAGGGTCACTGAAGCTTTCTTT; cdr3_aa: CASSPRDRVTEAFF
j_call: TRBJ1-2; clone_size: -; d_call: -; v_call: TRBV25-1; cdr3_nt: TGTGCCAGCAGTGAATATCTAACAGCTTTCTATGGCTACACCTTC; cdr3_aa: CASSEYLTAFYGYTF
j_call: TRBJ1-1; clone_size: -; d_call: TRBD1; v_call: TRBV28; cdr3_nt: TGTGCCAGCAGTTCGGGACAGGCGGGGAACACTGAAGCTTTCTTT; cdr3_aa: CASSSGQAGNTEAFF
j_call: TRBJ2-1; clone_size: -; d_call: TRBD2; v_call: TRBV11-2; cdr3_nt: TGTGCCAGCAGTCTAGCGGGGGGGTACCGAAATGAGCAGTTCTTC; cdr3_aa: CASSLAGGYRNEQFF
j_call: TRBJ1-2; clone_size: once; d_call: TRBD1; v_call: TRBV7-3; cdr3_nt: TGTGCCAGCAGCTATTTCAGCCGGGACAGGCTTTGGGGCTACACCTTC; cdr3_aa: CASSYFSRDRLWGYTF
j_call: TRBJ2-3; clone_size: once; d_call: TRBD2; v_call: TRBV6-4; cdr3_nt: TGTGCCAGCAGTGAGGATAGCGGGAGTAGAGCAGATACGCAGTATTTT; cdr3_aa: CASSEDSGSRADTQYF
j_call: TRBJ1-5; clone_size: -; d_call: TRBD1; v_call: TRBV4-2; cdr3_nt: TGTGCCAGCAGCCAAGAATTCAGGGGGAATCAGCCCCAGCATTTT; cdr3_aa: CASSQEFRGNQPQHF
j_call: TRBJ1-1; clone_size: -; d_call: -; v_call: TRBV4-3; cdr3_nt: TGCGCCAGCAGCCAACATCTAGACAGGAGCACTGAAGCTTTCTTT; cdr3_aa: CASSQHLDRSTEAFF
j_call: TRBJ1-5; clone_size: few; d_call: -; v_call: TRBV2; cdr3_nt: TGTGCCAGCAGTCGGGTCACTCAGCCCCAGCATTTT; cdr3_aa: CASSRVTQPQHF
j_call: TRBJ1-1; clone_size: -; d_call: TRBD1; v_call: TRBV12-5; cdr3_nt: TGTGCTAGTGGCGCCGGGGACAGGCAGAACACTGAAGCTTTCTTT; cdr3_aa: CASGAGDRQNTEAFF
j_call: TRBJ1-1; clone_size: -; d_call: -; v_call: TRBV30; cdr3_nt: TGTGCCTGGAGGGGGCCGGGGAACACTGAAGCTTTCTTT; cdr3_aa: CAWRGPGNTEAFF
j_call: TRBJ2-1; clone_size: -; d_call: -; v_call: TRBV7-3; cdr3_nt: TGTGCCAGCAGCTTAGTCCCCCAATCGGGTGAGCAGTTCTTC; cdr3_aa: CASSLVPQSGEQFF
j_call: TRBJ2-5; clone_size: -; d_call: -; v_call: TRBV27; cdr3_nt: TGTGCCAGCAGTTCTAAAGAGACCCAGTACTTC; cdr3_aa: CASSSKETQYF